This TCR beta chain was captured in a study of blood T cell repertoires in COVID-19 (dated by TCRdb to 2020 to 2022). Study-level background: Samples from collaborators originated in the United States, Italy and Spain and spanned both the acute and convalescent phases of COVID-19. The repertoires were made available in a free public database intended to serve as a resource for research on the immune response to SARS-CoV-2. Sample metadata almost always included a de-identified subject ID, COVID-19 status, age in years and sex. The prospective study material was composed of cDNA or gDNA derived from T cells, B-cell-depleted T cells, or PBMCs. The samples were drawn from two sources: the first 160 participants of the ongoing ImmuneRACE study, and some 1,300 subjects contributed by 6 global collaborators. The dataset comprised deeply sampled blood TCRbeta repertoires from subjects exposed to, actively infected with, or recovered from COVID-19. Where available, HLA class I and class II types were obtained from metadata supplied by the sample provider rather than from assay-based typing. General conclusions and limits of the study: How much clinical and demographic metadata was included differed by source and by participant, and the metadata was provided uncurated.

On this clone: What this receptor recognizes is not known. The input lacks base qualities; no much larger clone sits a single base away.

V is shortened by 2 bases, J by 8 bases, and the region joining them spans 10 bases. Counted from cysteine to phenylalanine, this CDR3 has 14 amino acids. Only the CDR3 DNA is retained, 42 bases long and in frame from the first base. CDR1 is given as MNHEY and CDR2 as SVGEGT, both from the germline V gene. TCRbeta CDR3 regions were amplified from genomic DNA using the immunoSEQ Assay, a bias-controlled multiplex PCR. The source study handled its data this way. The number of nucleated cells in each sample was estimated from the amplification of reference gene primers within the assay. To quantify the absolute abundance of each unique TCRbeta CDR3 rearrangement, sequence reads were collapsed and filtered. For each sample, productive Simpson clonality was calculated by taking the square root of Simpson's diversity index across productive rearrangements. This is the immuneACCESS table as TCRdb keeps it, with only in-frame sequences that have V and J called. A part of the clones is gone; compared with another copy, unresolved V genes explain less than half, and the rest is unexplained. V and J calls and clone size are those listed in that table; D and trimming were worked out from the DNA. This sample lists approximately 300,000 clones; roughly 90% were detected once. Together, the top ten hold 3.5% to 4% of the sample.

Collaborating institutions collected whole blood in K2EDTA tubes following their own protocols. Collaborator samples were shipped for TCRbeta analysis as frozen whole blood, isolated PBMCs, or DNA extracted from either sample type. The rearrangement joined TRBV6-2 or TRBV6-3 to TRBJ1-6; D gene: possibly TRBD1, on 6 matching bases. This TCR was recovered from a woman aged 45-65 years with active or convalescent COVID-19. Sequencing was carried out using peripheral blood. The nucleotides read TGTGCCAGCAGTTACCTGGGGGCGGATTCACCCCTCCACTTT. Its protein reads: CASSYLGADSPLHF.